The clone carrying this T cell receptor (beta chain) was counted a few times. This entry comes from a study of T-cell reconstitution after alpha-beta-depleted transplantation in children. Germline V gene sequence: CDR1 SQVTM, CDR2 ANQGSEA. The CDR3 has 12 residues. V shed 0 bases and J shed 12 bases, with 12 bases lying between them. TCRbeta library preparation incorporated unique molecular identifiers. TCRdb processed the PCR reads anew with MiXCR; each CDR3 protein has one entry. The profile shows just under 550,000 distinct CDR3 sequences, around 16% of them singletons. The receptor was isolated from a human donor who donated a stem cell graft to a child with acute lymphoblastic leukemia. Specimen: PBMCs from the stem cell graft donor, collected from the stem cell graft. The chain recombines TRBV29-1 with TRBJ2-1; D possibly uses TRBD1 or TRBD2 (5 bases each). The CDR3 loop reads CSVEDPGTGQFF. In DNA, the CDR3 is TGCAGCGTTGAAGACCCCGGGACGGGGCAGTTCTTC.